The 31 T cell receptor beta chains listed next were all sequenced from one sample in a study of blood T cell repertoires in COVID-19. Here immunoSEQ multiplex PCR was the method, and the copy in TCRdb shows in-frame clones only, minus some. The sample has 150,000 or so clones; about four fifths are singletons. Sequenced: PBMCs or T cells enriched from blood (not recorded which). These receptors were collected from a woman in her sixties who had recovered from COVID-19.

For the CDR3, the DNA is TGTGCCAGCAGAGGGCGACGGGGGGACGGCGGGGAGCTGTTTTTT. It codes for CASRGRRGDGGELFF. The chain is built from TRBV6-7 and TRBJ2-2; 7 bases are a match to TRBD2. TRBV6-7 is given ORF status, its function remaining uncertain. CDR3 size: 15 residues. Unmatched junction bases numbered 11, after V lost 6 bases and J lost 7 bases.

V is TRBV29-1 and J is TRBJ2-4, with D maybe TRBD1 (5 bases). Germline V lookup: CDR1 SQVTM, CDR2 ANQGSEA. Trimming shortened V by 5 bases and J by 0 bases, and 8 bases separated the two germline ends. The CDR3 runs 13 residues. For the CDR3, the DNA is TGCAGCGTTTCAGGGCTAGCCAAAAACATTCAGTACTTC. Translating it yields CSVSGLAKNIQYF.

The DNA for the CDR3 is TGTGCCAGCAGAATCCGGACCGGGGAGCTGTTTTTT. Amino acids: CASRIRTGELFF. V usage is TRBV5-4 and J usage is TRBJ2-2; no firm D call. CDR1 SGHNT and CDR2 YYREEE come from the germline V gene (reference sequence). The V gene lost 5 bases and the J gene lost 5 bases, with 7 bases spanning the gap. There are 12 residues in the CDR3.

The chain is built from TRBV6-5 and TRBJ1-5; a possible D gene is TRBD1 (5 bases). The length of the CDR3 is 14 residues. V was clipped by 6 bases and J by 3 bases, with 12 bases between them. CDR1 and CDR2 (germline): MNHEY, SVGAGI. The CDR3 DNA reads as TGTGCCAGCAGGCCCCAGGGAACCAATCAGCCCCAGCATTTT. Translating it yields CASRPQGTNQPQHF.

The genes are TRBV28 and TRBJ1-2; the D is unclear. Germline CDR1 reads MDHEN; CDR2 reads SYDVKM. This CDR3 is built from 11 residues. V was trimmed by 7 bases and J by 9 bases, leaving 12 bases between them. CDR3 residues: CASISTDRYTF. The DNA for the CDR3 is TGTGCCAGCATATCCACTGATCGCTACACCTTC.

This chain links TRBV19 with TRBJ1-5, with D perhaps matching TRBD1 (5 bases). The germline gives CDR1 LNHDA, CDR2 SQIVND (reference sequence). Trimming removed 3 bases at V and 6 bases at J, with 6 bases between. There are 12 residues in the CDR3. CDR3 residues: CASSMGGQPQHF. The CDR3 region has the DNA TGTGCCAGTAGTATGGGGGGTCAGCCCCAGCATTTT.

The chain joins TRBV6-5 to TRBJ2-1; 11 positions agree with TRBD1. The length of the CDR3 is 15 residues. Looked up from germline, CDR1 is MNHEY and CDR2 is SVGAGI. With V trimmed by 2 bases and J by 8 bases, 5 bases remained unmatched. DNA for the CDR3: TGTGCCAGCAGTTACGGACAGGGGGCGGGCTATGAGCAGTTCTTC. Its protein is CASSYGQGAGYEQFF.

This clone was seen only a few times. The chain links TRBV5-1 to TRBJ1-3; D is uncertain. The germline V gene encodes CDR1 SGHRS and CDR2 YFSETQ. V was shortened by 1 base and J by 0 bases, with 8 bases between the two germline ends. The CDR3 contains 15 residues. DNA of the CDR3: TGCGCCAGCAGCTTGTTCCCAGGCTCTGGAAACACCATATATTTT. Protein: CASSLFPGSGNTIYF. The whole variable domain, filled in from reference TRBV5-1 and TRBJ1-3, reads KAGVTQTPRYLIKTRGQQVTLSCSPISGHRSVSWYQQTPGQGLQFLFEYFSETQRNKGNFPGRFSGRQFSNSRSEMNVSTLELGDSALYLCASSLFPGSGNTIYFGEGSWLTVV.

This sequence joins TRBV18 and TRBJ2-5, with no clear D. Germline-derived CDR1 and CDR2 are KGHSH and LQKENI. Trimming removed 3 bases at V and 4 bases at J, with 12 bases between. This CDR3 is 14 amino acids long. The chain's CDR3 is CASSPKARRETQYF. CDR3 DNA: TGTGCCAGCTCACCTAAAGCGAGACGAGAGACCCAGTACTTC.

The gene calls are TRBV27 and TRBJ2-6; D possibly corresponds to TRBD1 (6 bases). The CDR3 consists of 18 residues. Between the trimmed V and J ends, which lost 4 bases and 0 bases, there was a span of 16 bases. Germline V gene lookup returns CDR1 MNHEY and CDR2 SMNVEV (reference sequence). This CDR3 is CASSSPGQRVSGANVLTF. CDR3 bases: TGTGCCAGCAGTTCTCCGGGACAACGAGTCTCTGGGGCCAACGTCCTGACTTTC. Using reference TRBV27 and TRBJ2-6 for the parts outside the CDR3, the full variable domain is EAQVTQNPRYLITVTGKKLTVTCSQNMNHEYMSWYRQDPGLGLRQIYYSMNVEVTDKGDVPEGYKVSRKEKRNFPLILESPSPNQTSLYFCASSSPGQRVSGANVLTFGAGSRLTVL.

This chain connects TRBV12-5 to TRBJ2-5; no clear D. Germline lookup yields CDR1 LGHNT and CDR2 FRNRAP. The CDR3 runs to 14 residues. V lost 6 bases and J lost 0, with 11 bases in between. The CDR3: CASGERSYQETQYF. The CDR3 DNA reads as TGTGCTAGTGGGGAGAGGTCGTACCAAGAGACCCAGTACTTC.

The chain is built from TRBV29-1 and TRBJ2-3; D might be TRBD2 (5 bases). The CDR3 extends over 12 amino acids. Deletions cut 6 bases from V and 2 bases from J, with 9 bases between. In germline, CDR1 is SQVTM, CDR2 ANQGSEA. The CDR3 DNA reads as TGCAGCGTCTCGGGAAACACAGATACGCAGTATTTT. This gives the protein CSVSGNTDTQYF.

V gene TRBV7-9 combines with J gene TRBJ2-2; possible D gene TRBD2, 6 bases. CDR3 length: 18 amino acids. V lost 2 bases and J lost 0, with 16 bases in between. Germline V CDR1 and CDR2: SEHNR, FQNEAQ (reference sequence). Here the CDR3 reads CASSLIRAGSTNTGELFF. CDR3 sequence (DNA): TGTGCCAGCAGCTTAATCCGGGCGGGGTCAACGAACACCGGGGAGCTGTTTTTT. Using reference TRBV7-9 and TRBJ2-2 for the parts outside the CDR3, the full variable domain is DTGVSQNPRHKITKRGQNVTFRCDPISEHNRLYWYRQTLGQGPEFLTYFQNEAQLEKSRLLSDRFSAERPKGSFSTLEIQRTEQGDSAMYLCASSLIRAGSTNTGELFFGEGSRLTVL.

A single count supports this clone. The chain employs TRBV4-1 and TRBJ2-3; 9 nucleotides line up with TRBD2. CDR1 and CDR2 from the germline V gene are MGHRA and YSYEKL. The V gene end was trimmed by 4 bases and the J gene end by 4 bases; junction bases not matched to a gene: 9. The CDR3 sequence is 16 residues long. CDR3 sequence: CASSPIGRGGSDTQYF. CDR3 sequence (DNA): TGCGCCAGCAGCCCTATTGGGCGGGGGGGCTCAGATACGCAGTATTTT.

The CDR3 loop is CAGGETQYF. CDR3 nucleotide sequence: TGTGCCGGAGGGGAGACCCAGTACTTC. The rearrangement uses TRBV30 and TRBJ2-5, with D possibly being TRBD2 (6 bases). V was pared by 8 bases and J by 5 bases, with 6 bases between. Germline V gene sequence: CDR1 GTSNPN, CDR2 SVGIG (reference sequence). The CDR3 consists of 9 residues.

V is TRBV3-1 (or the pseudogene TRBV3-2) and J is TRBJ1-2; 8 bases align to TRBD1. V shed 5 bases, J shed 6 bases, and the junction held 5 bases outside the gene matches. Germline CDR1 reads LGHDT; CDR2 reads YNNKEL (reference sequence). The length of the CDR3 is 13 residues. The CDR3 DNA reads as TGTGCCAGCAGCAAGGAGACAGGGGATGGCTACACCTTC. The encoded protein is CASSKETGDGYTF.

This clone was observed once. The genes are TRBV29-1 and TRBJ2-7; TRBD1 aligns across 8 bases. The CDR3 length is 15 residues. V lost 0 bases to trimming and J lost 5 bases; unmatched junction nucleotides: 9. Looked up from germline, CDR1 is SQVTM and CDR2 is ANQGSEA. The CDR3 reads CSVEDLRTGTHEQYF. The CDR3 DNA follows: TGCAGCGTTGAAGATCTGCGGACAGGGACGCACGAGCAGTACTTC.

This clone has only one observation. V gene TRBV18 combines with J gene TRBJ2-7, with D tentatively TRBD1 (7 bases). V dropped 3 bases and J dropped 1 base, with 22 bases sitting between them. Germline CDR1 is KGHSH and CDR2 is LQKENI. The CDR3 extends over 18 amino acids. The CDR3 protein is CASSPGIADRTNSYEQYF. The DNA for the CDR3 is TGTGCCAGCTCACCGGGAATAGCGGACAGGACAAATTCCTACGAGCAGTACTTC.

As concerns this clone: Other DNA variants within this sample encode the same CDR3. This chain uses TRBV3-1 (or the pseudogene TRBV3-2) with TRBJ1-1; 8 bases line up with TRBD1. Germline CDR1 reads LGHDT; CDR2 reads YNNKEL (reference sequence). V shed 3 bases, J shed 5 bases, and the junction held 8 bases outside the gene matches. The CDR3 length is 15 residues. CDR3 loop: CASSQLDRGLTEAFF. The DNA of the CDR3 is TGTGCCAGCAGCCAGTTAGACAGGGGCCTTACTGAAGCTTTCTTT.

This chain joins TRBV6-5 and TRBJ2-5, with D uncertain. The V and J ends lost 4 bases and 3 bases respectively, with 12 bases between them. Germline-derived CDR1 and CDR2 are MNHEY and SVGAGI. There are 14 residues in the CDR3. CDR3 coding DNA: TGTGCCAGCAGTTCAAACCCACGAGAAGAGACCCAGTACTTC. Translation gives CASSSNPREETQYF.

The chain recombines TRBV6-5 with TRBJ1-3, with D unresolved. Germline CDR1 reads MNHEY; CDR2 reads SVGAGI. Trimming removed 2 bases from V and 0 bases from J, with 8 bases in between. The CDR3 contains 15 residues. CDR3 protein: CASSYGGFSGNTIYF. CDR3 sequence (DNA): TGTGCCAGCAGTTACGGCGGGTTCTCTGGAAACACCATATATTTT.

V usage is TRBV30 and J usage is TRBJ1-1; TRBD1 is a possible D gene (6 bases). The CDR3 is 13 residues long. V lost 3 bases to trimming and J lost 4 bases, with 12 bases between them. The germline V gene has CDR1 GTSNPN and CDR2 SVGIG (reference sequence). The CDR3 DNA is TGTGCCTGGAGCCGGGGGGGCCCCACTGAAGCTTTCTTT. Protein product: CAWSRGGPTEAFF. The full variable domain, with the rest looked up from reference TRBV30 and TRBJ1-1, is SQTIHQWPATLVQPVGSPLSLECTVEGTSNPNLYWYRQAAGRGLQLLFYSVGIGQISSEVPQNLSASRPQDRQFILSSKKLLLSDSGFYLCAWSRGGPTEAFFGQGTRLTVV.

The rearrangement links TRBV5-6 to TRBJ2-7, with TRBD1 matching over 9 bases. CDR3 length equals 14 residues. Germline CDR1 is SGHDT and CDR2 is YYEEEE. V lost 0 bases to trimming and J lost 9 bases; unmatched junction nucleotides: 7. CDR3: CASSLGTGVVGQYF. The CDR3 DNA reads TGTGCCAGCAGCTTGGGGACAGGGGTAGTAGGGCAGTACTTC.

The V gene is TRBV2, the J gene TRBJ1-3, with D hard to call. Germline V CDR1 and CDR2: SNHLY, FYNNEI. The germline V and J ends were trimmed by 8 bases and 0 bases, with 11 bases remaining between them. This CDR3 has 14 residues. CDR3 in DNA: TGTGCCAGCGTCTTAGAAATCTCTGGAAACACCATATATTTT. Its translation is CASVLEISGNTIYF. The entire variable domain, with the rest obtained from reference TRBV2 and TRBJ1-3, is as follows: EPEVTQTPSHQVTQMGQEVILRCVPISNHLYFYWYRQILGQKVEFLVSFYNNEISEKSEIFDDQFSVERPDGSNFTLKIRSTKLEDSAMYFCASVLEISGNTIYFGEGSWLTVV.

The rearrangement uses TRBV18 and TRBJ1-1; 10 bases line up with TRBD1. The CDR3 is 16 amino acids. The germline V gene has CDR1 KGHSH and CDR2 LQKENI. The J segment lost 5 bases and the V segment lost 5 bases, leaving 11 bases of the junction unmatched. DNA for the CDR3: TGTGCCAGCTCAAATCGACAGGGGGCGAGTGGGACTGAAGCTTTCTTT. It codes for CASSNRQGASGTEAFF.

This clone showed up just once. This chain links TRBV18 with TRBJ1-1; TRBD1 agrees at 7 bases. Germline loops: CDR1 KGHSH, CDR2 LQKENI. This CDR3 is 15 amino acids long. The V and J ends lost 6 bases and 3 bases, in that order; junction bases with no gene match: 10. The CDR3 sequence: CASSNDRVPYTEAFF. Written as DNA, the CDR3 is TGTGCCAGCTCTAACGACAGGGTCCCATACACTGAAGCTTTCTTT.

The sample holds one count of this clone. This chain uses TRBV6-4 with TRBJ1-2, with D unresolved. Trimming removed 0 bases from V and 11 bases from J, with 16 bases in between. The CDR3 extends over 14 amino acids. Germline assignment: CDR1 MRHNA and CDR2 SNTAGT. CDR3 protein: CASSDSISGRRYTF. CDR3 in DNA: TGTGCCAGCAGTGACTCGATATCCGGTCGGAGGTACACCTTC.

This sequence joins TRBV2 and TRBJ2-7, with 11 bases aligning to TRBD2. The CDR3 is made up of 15 amino acids. The germline CDR1 and CDR2 sequences are SNHLY and FYNNEI. V gave up 4 bases and J gave up 1 base; unmatched junction bases: 3. The CDR3 sequence: CASSGLAGISYEQYF. The CDR3 nucleotides read TGTGCCAGCAGTGGACTAGCGGGGATTTCCTACGAGCAGTACTTC. Supplemented by reference TRBV2 and TRBJ2-7, the full variable domain reads EPEVTQTPSHQVTQMGQEVILRCVPISNHLYFYWYRQILGQKVEFLVSFYNNEISEKSEIFDDQFSVERPDGSNFTLKIRSTKLEDSAMYFCASSGLAGISYEQYFGPGTRLTVT.

The chain uses TRBV5-5 and TRBJ1-1; TRBD1 agrees at 10 bases. This CDR3 is built from 14 residues. Germline V gene lookup returns CDR1 SGHKS and CDR2 YYEKEE (reference sequence). Unmatched junction bases numbered 9, after V lost 4 bases and J lost 9 bases. The CDR3 is CASSPGLTGGKAFF. CDR3 DNA: TGTGCCAGCAGCCCCGGCCTGACAGGGGGCAAAGCTTTCTTT.

The chain is built from TRBV21-1 and TRBJ2-3; the tabulated D call, TRBD1, remains unverified against the DNA. TRBV21-1 constitutes a pseudogene. This CDR3 contains 14 residues. CDR3 coding DNA: TGTGCCAGCAGCGGTGTTAGGGGCTACGATACGCAGTATTTT. Amino acid sequence: CASSGVRGYDTQYF.

This chain uses TRBV11-2 with TRBJ2-1; perhaps TRBD2 as D (6 bases). V was shortened by 6 bases and J by 6 bases, with 12 bases between the two germline ends. CDR1 SGHAT and CDR2 FQNNGV come from the germline V gene. This CDR3 spans 13 amino acids. For the CDR3, the DNA is TGTGCCAGCAGTTATACTAGCCTCAATGAGCAGTTCTTC. This codes for CASSYTSLNEQFF.